This T cell receptor beta chain emerged from a study of siplizumab effects on memory and regulatory T cells. Study-level background: Siplizumab-free reactions were matched to around 0.96 ug/mL siplizumab reactions in paired mixed lymphocyte cultures. Study-wide results and caveats: Researchers could map only a minor fraction of alloreactive clones to unstimulated subsets. Suppressive activity of Tregs proliferating in siplizumab cultures remained unconfirmed.

Trimming shortened V by 2 bases and J by 3 bases, and 12 bases separated the two germline ends. Germline CDR1 is MNHNY and CDR2 is SVGAGI (reference sequence). The CDR3 spans 15 residues. The repertoire was sequenced with immunoSEQ multiplex PCR; TCRdb's copy has only in-frame clones and lacks some. The repertoire includes under 20,000 clones, 35% to 60% of them detected once, and about 5.3% sits in the top ten. Concerning this clone itself: Antigen specificity is unknown.

The mixed lymphocyte reaction cells were held in coculture (37°C) for 6 days. CFSE was used to stain responder PBMCs and Violet Dye to stain stimulator PBMCs, which were then pooled 1:1. The rearrangement uses TRBV6-6 and TRBJ2-3, with D possibly TRBD1 on 6 matching bases. What was sequenced was CFSE-low (dividing) CD4+ T cells sorted from an allogeneic mixed lymphocyte reaction. The receptor comes from a human donor in good health; the cells came from an allogeneic mixed lymphocyte reaction. The CDR3 DNA follows: TGTGCCAGCAGTTACAGGGGGATTGGGACAGATACGCAGTATTTT. This translates into CASSYRGIGTDTQYF.